These 10 T cell receptor beta chains share one sample of origin, sequenced in a study of CXCR3 chemokines and chemotherapy response in bladder cancer. TCRdb reprocessed the PCR reads with MiXCR, giving one entry per CDR3 protein. This table holds approximately 12,000 distinct CDR3 sequences, 12% found once. The specimen was collected from a patient whose treatment included neoadjuvant chemotherapy. The receptors were gathered from a human donor with bladder cancer that did not respond to neoadjuvant chemotherapy.

The chain couples TRBV28 to TRBJ1-2; D unresolved. The V gene's germline CDR1 is MDHEN and CDR2 SYDVKM. V was pared by 8 bases and J by 4 bases, with 17 bases between. The CDR3 length is 14 residues. The CDR3 spells CASGVREWGYGYTF. The CDR3 DNA is TGTGCCAGCGGGGTTCGGGAATGGGGCTATGGCTACACCTTC.

This clonotype was seen many times. The J gene is TRBJ2-1, the V gene TRBV18; no reliable D call. CDR3 length: 13 residues. Trimming took 3 bases from V and 5 from J, leaving 8 bases between them. Per the germline V gene, CDR1 is KGHSH and CDR2 is LQKENI. CDR3 loop: CASSPRIDNEQFF. In DNA form, the CDR3 reads TGTGCCAGCTCACCCCGCATCGACAATGAGCAGTTCTTC.

In its sample, this clonotype was seen many times. This sequence joins TRBV7-9 and TRBJ2-3; TRBD1 matches at 9 bases. V was pared by 5 bases and J by 5 bases, with 8 bases of the junction left unmatched. CDR1 and CDR2 from the germline V gene are SEHNR and FQNEAQ (reference sequence). The CDR3 spans 15 residues. The chain's CDR3 is CASSPGTGRGDTQYF. In nucleotides, the CDR3 is TGTGCCAGCAGCCCCGGGACAGGGCGCGGAGATACGCAGTATTTT.

This clonotype has ten or more counts. This chain links TRBV7-9 with TRBJ2-1, with 7 bases lining up with TRBD2. J gave up 0 bases and V 2 bases, and 10 bases lay outside the gene matches. This CDR3 is 18 amino acids long. The V gene's germline CDR1 is SEHNR and CDR2 FQNEAQ (reference sequence). CDR3 in DNA: TGTGCCAGCAGCTTAATCCCGGCTAGCGGCCTCTCCTACAATGAGCAGTTCTTC. Translating it yields CASSLIPASGLSYNEQFF.

This clonotype was detected many times. The chain combines TRBV24-1 with TRBJ1-5, with D perhaps TRBD1 (5 bases). Trimming removed 4 bases at V and 6 bases at J, with 12 bases between. The CDR3 contains 14 residues. CDR1 is KGHDR, CDR2 SFDVKD, per germline. CDR3 residues: CATSDPGSTQPQHF. The CDR3 region has the DNA TGTGCCACCAGTGACCCAGGGAGTACTCAGCCCCAGCATTTT.

This clonotype was seen at least ten times. The chain has TRBV10-3 and TRBJ2-7, with TRBD1 as a possible D gene (5 bases). In germline, CDR1 is ENHRY, CDR2 SYGVKD. This CDR3 comprises 14 residues. Between the trimmed V and J ends, which lost 2 bases and 4 bases, there was a span of 12 bases. The CDR3 loop is CAISENDRNYEQYF. The DNA of the CDR3 is TGTGCCATCAGTGAGAACGACAGAAATTACGAGCAGTACTTC.

This clonotype was detected many times. The chain links TRBV18 to TRBJ2-3; no firm D call. This CDR3 is built from 12 residues. CDR1 and CDR2 from the germline V gene are KGHSH and LQKENI. Trimming took off 3 bases at V and 5 bases at J, with 6 bases between the two ends. The CDR3 sequence: CASSPERDTQYF. CDR3 DNA: TGTGCCAGCTCACCCGAGAGAGATACGCAGTATTTT. Based on the CDR3 plus reference TRBV18 and TRBJ2-3, the full variable domain is NAGVMQNPRHLVRRRGQEARLRCSPMKGHSHVYWYRQLPEEGLKFMVYLQKENIIDESGMPKERFSAEFPKEGPSILRIQQVVRGDSAAYFCASSPERDTQYFGPGTRLTVL.

This clonotype showed up many times. The chain has TRBV10-3 and TRBJ2-1, with TRBD1 identical over 8 bases. V lost 8 bases to trimming and J lost 5 bases; unmatched junction nucleotides: 11. In germline, CDR1 is ENHRY, CDR2 SYGVKD. The CDR3 consists of 15 residues. The CDR3: CAIATGVFLNNEQFF. The CDR3 DNA reads TGTGCCATCGCGACAGGGGTCTTTTTAAACAATGAGCAGTTCTTC.

This clonotype was seen more than once but under ten times. The rearrangement joins TRBV5-4 to TRBJ2-1, with 9 bases identical to TRBD2. CDR3 length: 17 residues. In germline, CDR1 is SGHNT, CDR2 YYREEE (reference sequence). Trimming took 0 bases from V and 2 from J; bases not matched to a gene: 6. CDR3 coding DNA: TGTGCCAGCAGCTTGGGAGACGCGGGGGGGGCCTACAATGAGCAGTTCTTC. Protein product: CASSLGDAGGAYNEQFF.

The rearrangement links TRBV6-5 to TRBJ2-3; the match to TRBD1 covers 7 bases. V lost 7 bases to trimming and J lost 6 bases; unmatched junction nucleotides: 19. CDR1 and CDR2 from the germline V gene are MNHEY and SVGAGI. This CDR3 spans 17 amino acids. The chain's CDR3 is CASKATPGGIIADTQYF. Written as DNA, the CDR3 is TGTGCCAGCAAAGCCACCCCAGGGGGTATTATTGCGGATACGCAGTATTTT.